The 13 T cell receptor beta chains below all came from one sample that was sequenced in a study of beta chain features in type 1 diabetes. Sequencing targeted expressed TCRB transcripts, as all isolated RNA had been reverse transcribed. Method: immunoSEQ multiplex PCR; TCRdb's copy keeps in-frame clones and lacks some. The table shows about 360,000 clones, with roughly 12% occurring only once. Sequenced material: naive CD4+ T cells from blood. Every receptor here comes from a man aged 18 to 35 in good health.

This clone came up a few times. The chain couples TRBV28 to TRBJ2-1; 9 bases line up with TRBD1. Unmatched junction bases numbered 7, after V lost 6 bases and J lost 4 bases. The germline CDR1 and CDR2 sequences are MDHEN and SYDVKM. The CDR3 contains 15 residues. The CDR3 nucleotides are TGTGCCAGCAGGGGAACAGGGGGCTCGTACAATGAGCAGTTCTTC. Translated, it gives CASRGTGGSYNEQFF.

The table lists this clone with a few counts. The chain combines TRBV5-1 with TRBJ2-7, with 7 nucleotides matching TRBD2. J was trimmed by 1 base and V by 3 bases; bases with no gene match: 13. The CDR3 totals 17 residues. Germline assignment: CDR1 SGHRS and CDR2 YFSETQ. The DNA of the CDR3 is TGCGCCAGCAGCTCAAACCGCTGGGAGGGCTCATCCTACGAGCAGTACTTC. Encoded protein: CASSSNRWEGSSYEQYF. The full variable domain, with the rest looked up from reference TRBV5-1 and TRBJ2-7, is KAGVTQTPRYLIKTRGQQVTLSCSPISGHRSVSWYQQTPGQGLQFLFEYFSETQRNKGNFPGRFSGRQFSNSRSEMNVSTLELGDSALYLCASSSNRWEGSSYEQYFGPGTRLTVT.

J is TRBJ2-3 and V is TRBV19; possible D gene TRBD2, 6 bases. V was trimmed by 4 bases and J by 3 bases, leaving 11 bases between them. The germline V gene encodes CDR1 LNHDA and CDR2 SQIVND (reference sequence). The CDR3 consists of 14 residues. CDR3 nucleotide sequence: TGTGCCAGTAGTACCGGGAGTTTTACAGATACGCAGTATTTT. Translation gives CASSTGSFTDTQYF.

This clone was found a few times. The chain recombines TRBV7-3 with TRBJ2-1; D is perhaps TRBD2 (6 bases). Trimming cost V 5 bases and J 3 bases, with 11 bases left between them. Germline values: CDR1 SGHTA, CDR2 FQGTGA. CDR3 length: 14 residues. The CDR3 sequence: CASSEGLDYNEQFF. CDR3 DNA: TGTGCCAGCAGCGAGGGACTGGACTACAATGAGCAGTTCTTC.

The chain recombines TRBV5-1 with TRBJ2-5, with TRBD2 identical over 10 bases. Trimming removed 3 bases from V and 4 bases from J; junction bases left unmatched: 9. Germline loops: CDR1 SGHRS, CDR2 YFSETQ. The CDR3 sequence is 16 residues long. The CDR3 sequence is CASSSASGRGLETQYF. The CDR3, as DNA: TGCGCCAGCAGCTCGGCTAGCGGGAGAGGATTAGAGACCCAGTACTTC.

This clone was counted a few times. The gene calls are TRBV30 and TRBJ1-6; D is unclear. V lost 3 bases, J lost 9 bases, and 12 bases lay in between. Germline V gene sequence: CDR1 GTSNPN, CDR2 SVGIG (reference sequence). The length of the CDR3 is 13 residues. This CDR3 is CAWSDRSVSPLHF. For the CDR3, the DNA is TGTGCCTGGAGCGATCGCTCGGTTTCACCCCTCCACTTT.

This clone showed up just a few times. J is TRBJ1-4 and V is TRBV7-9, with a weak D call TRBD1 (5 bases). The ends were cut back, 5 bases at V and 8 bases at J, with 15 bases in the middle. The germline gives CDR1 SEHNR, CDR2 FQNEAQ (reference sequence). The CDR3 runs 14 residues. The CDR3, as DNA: TGTGCCAGCAGCCCGTACCCTGACAGAGAAAAACTGTTTTTT. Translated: CASSPYPDREKLFF.

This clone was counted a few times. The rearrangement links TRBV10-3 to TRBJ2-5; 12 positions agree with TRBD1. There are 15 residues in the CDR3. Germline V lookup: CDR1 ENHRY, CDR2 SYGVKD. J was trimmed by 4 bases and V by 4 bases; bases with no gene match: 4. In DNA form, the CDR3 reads TGTGCCATCAGTGCGCCGGGACAGGGGGCAGAGACCCAGTACTTC. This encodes CAISAPGQGAETQYF.

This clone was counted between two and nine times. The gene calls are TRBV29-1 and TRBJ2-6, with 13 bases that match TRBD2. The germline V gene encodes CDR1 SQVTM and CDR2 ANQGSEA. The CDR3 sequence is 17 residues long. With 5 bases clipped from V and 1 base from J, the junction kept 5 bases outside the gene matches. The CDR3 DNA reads TGCAGCGTTCACTGGACTAGCGGGAGTTCTGGGGCCAACGTCCTGACTTTC. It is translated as CSVHWTSGSSGANVLTF. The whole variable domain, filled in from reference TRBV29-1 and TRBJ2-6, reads SAVISQKPSRDICQRGTSLTIQCQVDSQVTMMFWYRQQPGQSLTLIATANQGSEATYESGFVIDKFPISRPNLTFSTLTVSNMSPEDSSIYLCSVHWTSGSSGANVLTFGAGSRLTVL.

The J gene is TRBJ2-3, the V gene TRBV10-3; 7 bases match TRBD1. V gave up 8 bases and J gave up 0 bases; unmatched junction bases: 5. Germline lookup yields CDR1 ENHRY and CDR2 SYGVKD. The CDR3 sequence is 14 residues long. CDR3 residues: CAILPGGSTDTQYF. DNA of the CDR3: TGTGCCATCCTCCCAGGGGGAAGCACAGATACGCAGTATTTT.

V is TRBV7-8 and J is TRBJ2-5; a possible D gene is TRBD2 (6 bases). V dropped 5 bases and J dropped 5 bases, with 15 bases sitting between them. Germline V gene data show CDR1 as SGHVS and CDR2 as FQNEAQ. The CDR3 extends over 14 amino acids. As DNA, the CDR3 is TGTGCCAGCAGCCAGATCGGTGGAGGGGAGACCCAGTACTTC. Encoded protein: CASSQIGGGETQYF.

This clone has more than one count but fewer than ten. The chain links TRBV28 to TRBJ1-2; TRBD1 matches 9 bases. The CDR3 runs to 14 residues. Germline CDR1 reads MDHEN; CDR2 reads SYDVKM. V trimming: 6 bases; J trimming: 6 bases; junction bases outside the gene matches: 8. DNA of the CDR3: TGTGCCAGCAGCTCGGGACAGGGTCACGATGGCTACACCTTC. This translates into CASSSGQGHDGYTF.

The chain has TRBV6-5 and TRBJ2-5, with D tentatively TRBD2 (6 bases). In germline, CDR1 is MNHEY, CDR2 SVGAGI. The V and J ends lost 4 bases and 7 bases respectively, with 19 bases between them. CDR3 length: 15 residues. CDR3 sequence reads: CASSLAGGPATTQYF. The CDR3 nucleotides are TGTGCCAGCAGTTTAGCCGGGGGACCCGCTACGACCCAGTACTTC.